Here is one T cell receptor (beta chain) with its context. What it binds is unknown. This CDR3 region has 13 residues. Germline CDR1 MDHEN, CDR2 SYDVKM. V shed 5 bases and J 4 bases; nucleotides not matched to a gene: 4. The sample originates from a study of cytomegalovirus exposure and HLA in healthy donors. General study results and limits: It has been reported that TCR beta sequences accurately predicted the HLA-A and HLA-B alleles of most subjects. In a later analysis, V- and J-gene trimming of beta chains associated with a DCLRE1C missense variant, replicated independently. Some highly shared sequence variants likely arose as a pipeline artifact.

A multiplex PCR was run with 60 Vbeta primers and 13 Jbeta primers. Clones were read by immunoSEQ multiplex PCR, and TCRdb kept only the in-frame ones, dropping some. The table includes 150,000 to 200,000 clones, roughly 80% detected once. The sequence was collected from a woman between 45 and 60 years old in good health and CMV-seronegative. The specimen sequenced was PBMCs. This chain connects TRBV28 to TRBJ1-1, with 7 bases aligning to TRBD1. The chain's CDR3 is CASSRGPGTEAFF. The CDR3 DNA is TGTGCCAGCAGTAGGGGGCCGGGCACTGAAGCTTTCTTT.